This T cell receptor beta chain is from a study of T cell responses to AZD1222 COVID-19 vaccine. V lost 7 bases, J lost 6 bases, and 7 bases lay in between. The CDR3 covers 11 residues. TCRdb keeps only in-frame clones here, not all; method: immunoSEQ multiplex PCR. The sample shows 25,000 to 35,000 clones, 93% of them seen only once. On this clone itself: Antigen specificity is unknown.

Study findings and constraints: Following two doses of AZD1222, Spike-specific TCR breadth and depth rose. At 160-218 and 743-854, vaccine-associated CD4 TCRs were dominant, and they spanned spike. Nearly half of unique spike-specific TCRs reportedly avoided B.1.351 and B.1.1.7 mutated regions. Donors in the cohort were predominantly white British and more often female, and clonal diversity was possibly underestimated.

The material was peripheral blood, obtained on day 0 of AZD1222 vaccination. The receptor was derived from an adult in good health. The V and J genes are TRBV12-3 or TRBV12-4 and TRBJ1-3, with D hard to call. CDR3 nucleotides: TGTGCCAGCAACGGGCAAAACACCATATATTTT. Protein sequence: CASNGQNTIYF.